A selection of T cell receptor beta chains follows, all from one sample in a study of chemoradiotherapy in HPV16-positive cancers. Assay: immunoSEQ multiplex PCR; the TCRdb copy retains only in-frame clones and omits some. The table includes 9,000 or so clones, around 70% detected once. The sample here was tumor tissue, taken from a patient who underwent chemoradiotherapy. The receptors derive from a human donor with HPV-associated anogenital cancer. CDR3s include the opening cysteine and the closing phenylalanine or tryptophan. A D gene is named only where the DNA matches it firmly. Size tells how often a clone was seen (once, few, many) or the class of an expanded clone, and some rows leave it out.

D	size	V	J	DNA	CDR3
NA	NA	TRBV5-1	TRBJ1-1	TGCGCCAGCAGCTTGGACCCCATCACTGAAGCTTTCTTT	CASSLDPITEAFF
NA	few	TRBV5-1	TRBJ1-3	TGCGCCAGCAGCTTCAGTTTACCGGGAAGCTCTGGAAACACCATATATTTT	CASSFSLPGSSGNTIYF
TRBD1	NA	TRBV11-2	TRBJ1-2	TGTGCCAGCAGCTTAGATGGGACAGCCCGCTACACCTTC	CASSLDGTARYTF
NA	NA	TRBV7-7	TRBJ2-2	TGTGCCAGCAGCTTAGAGGCCGGGGAGCTGTTTTTT	CASSLEAGELFF
NA	once	TRBV11-3	TRBJ2-3	TGTGCCAGCAGCAAGGGGGGCAGGGGGAAGGATACGCAGTATTTT	CASSKGGRGKDTQYF
NA	NA	TRBV18	TRBJ1-2	TGTGCCAGCTCCCGCGGGGACGGCTACACCTTC	CASSRGDGYTF
TRBD1	medium-sized	TRBV4-2	TRBJ1-4	TGTGCCAGCAGCCTTTCCGGGACAGCAGCGGCAACTAATGAAAAACTGTTTTTT	CASSLSGTAAATNEKLFF
NA	medium-sized	TRBV5-6	TRBJ1-3	TGTGCCAGCAGCTTGAATGGCCGTTCTGGAAACACCATATATTTT	CASSLNGRSGNTIYF
NA	NA	TRBV7-2	TRBJ2-7	TGTGCCAGCAGCCCATCCCGAGAAGACGAGCAGTACTTC	CASSPSREDEQYF
NA	NA	TRBV6-1	TRBJ2-2	TGTGCCAGCATATGGTCAGGGCGCACCGGGGAGCTGTTTTTT	CASIWSGRTGELFF
TRBD2	NA	TRBV7-8	TRBJ2-7	TGTGCCAGCAGCTCGGGACTAGCGGGAAACTACGAGCAGTACTTC	CASSSGLAGNYEQYF
TRBD1	NA	TRBV9	TRBJ1-2	TGTGCCAGCAGCGTATCAGGGGGGGGTGGCTACACCTTC	CASSVSGGGGYTF
NA	NA	TRBV28	TRBJ2-3	TGTGCCAGCAGTTTCGGGTGGGACGGAGAGGGAATAGACACAGATACGCAGTATTTT	CASSFGWDGEGIDTDTQYF
NA	NA	TRBV7-9	TRBJ1-1	TGTGCCAGCAGCTTTTTTGGGGGGGGACCGAACACTGAAGCTTTCTTT	CASSFFGGGPNTEAFF
TRBD2	NA	TRBV7-2	TRBJ2-5	TGTGCCAGCAGTTTCGGGGGGCAAGAGACCCAGTACTTC	CASSFGGQETQYF
NA	NA	TRBV29-1	TRBJ1-1	TGCAGCGTTAGTCCAGAGGAGGCTTTCTTT	CSVSPEEAFF
NA	NA	TRBV7-9	TRBJ2-7	TGTGCCAGCAGCGCCGGGACATCCCCCTACGAGCAGTACTTC	CASSAGTSPYEQYF
TRBD1	NA	TRBV2	TRBJ1-6	TGTGCCAGCAGTTTTCCGGGACAGGGGTCCCCTCATTCACCCCTCCACTTT	CASSFPGQGSPHSPLHF
TRBD1	NA	TRBV6-1	TRBJ2-5	TGTGCCAGCACCCGGACAGGTAATGGGCAAGAGACCCAGTACTTC	CASTRTGNGQETQYF